A single sample gave rise to the 4 T cell receptor beta chains below, sequenced in a study of blood T cell repertoires in COVID-19. Using immunoSEQ multiplex PCR, the repertoire was profiled, and TCRdb retains in-frame clones only, with some absent. The table includes about 190,000 clones, 65% to 85% detected once. Sequenced input: PBMCs or T cells enriched from blood (not recorded which). The source is a woman between 25 and 40 years old who had recovered from COVID-19.

V is TRBV4-2 and J is TRBJ2-7, with 14 bases aligning to TRBD2. Unmatched junction bases numbered 6, after V lost 1 base and J lost 7 bases. Germline CDR1 reads LGHNA; CDR2 reads YNFKEQ. This CDR3 spans 16 amino acids. CDR3 region: CASSQGLAGGPREQYF. In DNA, the CDR3 is TGTGCCAGCAGCCAAGGACTAGCGGGAGGGCCGAGGGAGCAGTACTTC.

The genes are TRBV28 and TRBJ1-1; TRBD1 aligns across 7 bases. The V and J ends lost 2 bases and 3 bases, in that order; junction bases with no gene match: 3. The germline V gene has CDR1 MDHEN and CDR2 SYDVKM. There are 14 residues in the CDR3. CDR3 residues: CASSLEQGYTEAFF. CDR3 bases: TGTGCCAGCAGTTTAGAACAGGGGTACACTGAAGCTTTCTTT.

The chain recombines TRBV2 with TRBJ2-3; tentative D call: TRBD1 (5 bases). In germline, CDR1 is SNHLY, CDR2 FYNNEI. The CDR3 has 15 amino acids. Trimming removed 3 bases at V and 0 bases at J, with 10 bases between. CDR3 residues: CASSEVDTSTDTQYF. CDR3 nucleotide sequence: TGTGCCAGCAGTGAGGTGGACACCAGCACAGATACGCAGTATTTT.

The gene calls are TRBV11-2 and TRBJ2-5; possible D gene TRBD2, 5 bases. CDR1 and CDR2 from the germline V gene are SGHAT and FQNNGV. The ends were cut back, 5 bases at V and 1 base at J, with 8 bases in the middle. The CDR3 sequence is 13 residues long. The CDR3 nucleotides read TGTGCCAGCAGCCGGACTTTCCAAGAGACCCAGTACTTC. Translating it yields CASSRTFQETQYF.